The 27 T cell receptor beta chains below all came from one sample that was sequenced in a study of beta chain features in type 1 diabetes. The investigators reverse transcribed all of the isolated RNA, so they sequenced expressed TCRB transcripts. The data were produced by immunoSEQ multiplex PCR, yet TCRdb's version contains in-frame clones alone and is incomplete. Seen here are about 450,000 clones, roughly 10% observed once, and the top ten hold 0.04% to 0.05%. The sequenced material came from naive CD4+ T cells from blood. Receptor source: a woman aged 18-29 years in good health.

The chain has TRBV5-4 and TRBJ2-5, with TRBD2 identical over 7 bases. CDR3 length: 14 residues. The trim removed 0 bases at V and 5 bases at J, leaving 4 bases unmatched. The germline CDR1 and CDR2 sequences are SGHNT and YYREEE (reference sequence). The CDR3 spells CASSLGLALETQYF. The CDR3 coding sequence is TGTGCCAGCAGCTTGGGACTAGCTTTGGAGACCCAGTACTTC.

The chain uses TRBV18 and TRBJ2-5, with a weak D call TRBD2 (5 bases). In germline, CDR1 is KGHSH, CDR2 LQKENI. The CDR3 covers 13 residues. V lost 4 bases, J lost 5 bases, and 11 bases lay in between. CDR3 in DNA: TGTGCCAGCTCACTTGGGAGTGAGGAGACCCAGTACTTC. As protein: CASSLGSEETQYF.

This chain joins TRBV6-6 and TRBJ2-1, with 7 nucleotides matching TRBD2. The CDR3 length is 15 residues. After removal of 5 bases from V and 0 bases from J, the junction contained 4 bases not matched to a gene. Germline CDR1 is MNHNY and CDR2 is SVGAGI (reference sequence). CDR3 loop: CASSTGGPSYNEQFF. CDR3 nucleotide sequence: TGTGCCAGCAGTACGGGAGGACCCTCCTACAATGAGCAGTTCTTC.

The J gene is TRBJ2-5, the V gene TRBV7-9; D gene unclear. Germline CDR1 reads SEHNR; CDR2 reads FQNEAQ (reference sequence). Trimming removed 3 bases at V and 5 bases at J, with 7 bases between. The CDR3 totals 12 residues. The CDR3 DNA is TGTGCCAGCAGCTTCCAAACGGAGACCCAGTACTTC. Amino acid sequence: CASSFQTETQYF.

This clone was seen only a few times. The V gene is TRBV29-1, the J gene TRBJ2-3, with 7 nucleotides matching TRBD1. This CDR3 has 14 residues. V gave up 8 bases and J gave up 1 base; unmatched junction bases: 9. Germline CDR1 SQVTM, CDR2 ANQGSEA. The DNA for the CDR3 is TGCAGCACCCAACAGGGGATGGGCACAGATACGCAGTATTTT. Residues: CSTQQGMGTDTQYF.

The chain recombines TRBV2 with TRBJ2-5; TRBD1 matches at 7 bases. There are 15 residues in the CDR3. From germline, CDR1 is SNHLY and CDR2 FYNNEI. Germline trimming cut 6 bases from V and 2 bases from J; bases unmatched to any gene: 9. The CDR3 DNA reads TGTGCCAGCAGCCGGACAGGACAGAAGCAAGAGACCCAGTACTTC. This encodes CASSRTGQKQETQYF.

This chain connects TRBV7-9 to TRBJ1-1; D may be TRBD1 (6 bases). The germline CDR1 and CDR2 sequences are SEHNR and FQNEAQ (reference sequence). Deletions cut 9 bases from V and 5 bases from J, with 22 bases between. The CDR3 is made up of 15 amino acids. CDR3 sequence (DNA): TGTGCCAGTTACAGGGAGAGTAACGAGGGGACTGAAGCTTTCTTT. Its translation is CASYRESNEGTEAFF.

CDR3 sequence: CASSDLAGINTQYF. The CDR3 coding sequence is TGTGCCAGCAGTGACTTGGCGGGAATAAATACGCAGTATTTT. This sequence joins TRBV6-1 and TRBJ2-3; the D gene is possibly TRBD2 (6 bases). The germline V gene has CDR1 MNHNS and CDR2 SASEGT. Trimming left V 3 bases short and J 7 bases short, with 14 bases between. The CDR3 is 14 amino acids.

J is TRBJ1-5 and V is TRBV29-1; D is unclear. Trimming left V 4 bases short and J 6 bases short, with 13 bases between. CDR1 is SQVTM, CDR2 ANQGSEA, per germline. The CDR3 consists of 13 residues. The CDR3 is CSVVWGSGQPQHF. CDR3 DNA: TGCAGCGTTGTTTGGGGTTCGGGTCAGCCCCAGCATTTT.

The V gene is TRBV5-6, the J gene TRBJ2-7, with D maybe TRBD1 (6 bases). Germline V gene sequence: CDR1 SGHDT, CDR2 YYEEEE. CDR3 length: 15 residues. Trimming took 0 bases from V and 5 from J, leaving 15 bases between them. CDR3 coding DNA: TGTGCCAGCAGCTTGGGCCCCACAGGGCTCAACGAGCAGTACGTC. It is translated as CASSLGPTGLNEQYV.

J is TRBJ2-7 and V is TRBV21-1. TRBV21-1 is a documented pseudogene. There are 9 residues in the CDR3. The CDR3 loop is CASEGIRYV. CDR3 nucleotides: TGTGCCAGCGAGGGGATTCGGTACGTC.

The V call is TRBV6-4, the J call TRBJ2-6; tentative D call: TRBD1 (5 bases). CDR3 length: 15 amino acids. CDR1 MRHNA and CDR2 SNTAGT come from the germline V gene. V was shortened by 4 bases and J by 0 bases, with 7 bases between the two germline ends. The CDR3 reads CASSGGSSGANVLTF. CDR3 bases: TGTGCCAGCAGTGGGGGCAGCTCTGGGGCCAACGTCCTGACTTTC.

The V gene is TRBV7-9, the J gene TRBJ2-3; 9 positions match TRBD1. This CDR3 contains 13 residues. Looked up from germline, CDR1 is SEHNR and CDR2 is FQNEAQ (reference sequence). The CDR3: CVAGTGRTDTQYF. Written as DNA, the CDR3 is TGTGTGGCCGGGACAGGGCGCACAGATACGCAGTATTTT. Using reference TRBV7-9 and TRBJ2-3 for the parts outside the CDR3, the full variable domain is DTGVSQNPRHKITKRGQNVTFRCDPISEHNRLYWYRQTLGQGPEFLTYFQNEAQLEKSRLLSDRFSAERPKGSFSTLEIQRTEQGDSAMYLCVAGTGRTDTQYFGPGTRLTVL.

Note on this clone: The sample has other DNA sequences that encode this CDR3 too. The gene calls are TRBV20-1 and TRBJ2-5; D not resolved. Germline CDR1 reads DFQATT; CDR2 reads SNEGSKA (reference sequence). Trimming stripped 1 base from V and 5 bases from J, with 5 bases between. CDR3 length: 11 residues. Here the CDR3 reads CSARVGETQYF. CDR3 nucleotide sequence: TGCAGTGCTAGAGTGGGGGAGACCCAGTACTTC.

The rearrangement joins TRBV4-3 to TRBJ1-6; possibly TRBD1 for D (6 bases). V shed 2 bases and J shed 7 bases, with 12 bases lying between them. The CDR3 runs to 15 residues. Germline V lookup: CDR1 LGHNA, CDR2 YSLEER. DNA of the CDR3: TGCGCCAGCAGCCAATTTACAGGGCCAAATTCACCCCTCCACTTT. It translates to CASSQFTGPNSPLHF.

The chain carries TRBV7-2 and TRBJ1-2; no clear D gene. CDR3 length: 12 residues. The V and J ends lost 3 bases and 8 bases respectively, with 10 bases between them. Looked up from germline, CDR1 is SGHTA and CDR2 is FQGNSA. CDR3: CASSFYGDGYTF. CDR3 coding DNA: TGTGCCAGCAGCTTCTACGGTGACGGCTACACCTTC.

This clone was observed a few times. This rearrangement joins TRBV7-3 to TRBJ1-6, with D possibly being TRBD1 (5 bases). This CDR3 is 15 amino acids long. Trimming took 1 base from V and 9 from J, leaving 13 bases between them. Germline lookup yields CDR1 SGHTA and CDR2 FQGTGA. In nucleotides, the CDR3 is TGTGCCAGCAGCTTAATGAGTGGGGCAGCTTCACCCCTCCACTTT. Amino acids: CASSLMSGAASPLHF.

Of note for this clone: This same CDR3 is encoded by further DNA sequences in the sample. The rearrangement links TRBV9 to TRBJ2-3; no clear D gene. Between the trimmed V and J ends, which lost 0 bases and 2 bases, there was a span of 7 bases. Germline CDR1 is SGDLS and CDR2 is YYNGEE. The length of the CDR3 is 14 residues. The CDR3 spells CASSVASSTDTQYF. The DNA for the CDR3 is TGTGCCAGCAGCGTAGCCAGTTCCACAGATACGCAGTATTTT. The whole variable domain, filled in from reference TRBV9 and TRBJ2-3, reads DSGVTQTPKHLITATGQRVTLRCSPRSGDLSVYWYQQSLDQGLQFLIQYYNGEERAKGNILERFSAQQFPDLHSELNLSSLELGDSALYFCASSVASSTDTQYFGPGTRLTVL.

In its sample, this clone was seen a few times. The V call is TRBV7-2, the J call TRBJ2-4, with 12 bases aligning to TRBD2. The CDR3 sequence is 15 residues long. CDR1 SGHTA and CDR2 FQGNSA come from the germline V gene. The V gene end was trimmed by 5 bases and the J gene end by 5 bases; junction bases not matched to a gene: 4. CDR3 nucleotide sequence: TGTGCCAGCAGCCTGACTAGCGGGAGCCAAAACATTCAGTACTTC. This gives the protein CASSLTSGSQNIQYF.

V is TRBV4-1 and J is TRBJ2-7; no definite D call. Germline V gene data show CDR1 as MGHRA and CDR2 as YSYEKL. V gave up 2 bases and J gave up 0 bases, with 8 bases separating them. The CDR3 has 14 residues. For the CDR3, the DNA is TGCGCCAGCAGCCAACCCGCGAGCTCCTACGAGCAGTACTTC. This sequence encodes CASSQPASSYEQYF.

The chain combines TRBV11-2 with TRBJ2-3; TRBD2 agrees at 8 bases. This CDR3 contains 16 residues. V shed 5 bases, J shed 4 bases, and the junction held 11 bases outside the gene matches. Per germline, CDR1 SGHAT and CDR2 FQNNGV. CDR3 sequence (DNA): TGTGCCAGCAGCATCACTAGCGGAAGAGGGTCAGATACGCAGTATTTT. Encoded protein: CASSITSGRGSDTQYF.

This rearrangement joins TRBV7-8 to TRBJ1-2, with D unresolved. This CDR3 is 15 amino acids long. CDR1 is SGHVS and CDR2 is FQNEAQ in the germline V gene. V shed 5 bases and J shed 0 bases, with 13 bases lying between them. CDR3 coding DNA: TGTGCCAGCAGCCGCCAAAAGGGCCCTAACTATGGCTACACCTTC. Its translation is CASSRQKGPNYGYTF.

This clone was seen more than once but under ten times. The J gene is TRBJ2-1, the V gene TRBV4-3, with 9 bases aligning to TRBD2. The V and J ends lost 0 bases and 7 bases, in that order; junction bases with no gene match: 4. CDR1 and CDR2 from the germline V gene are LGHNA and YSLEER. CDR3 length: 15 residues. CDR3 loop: CASSQEGLASNEQFF. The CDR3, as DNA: TGCGCCAGCAGCCAAGAGGGACTAGCCTCAAATGAGCAGTTCTTC.

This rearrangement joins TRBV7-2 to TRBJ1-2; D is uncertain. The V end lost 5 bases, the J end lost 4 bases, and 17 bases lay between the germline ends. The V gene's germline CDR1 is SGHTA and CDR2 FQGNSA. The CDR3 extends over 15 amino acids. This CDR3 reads CASSPRTYRTYGYTF. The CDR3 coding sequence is TGTGCCAGCAGCCCGAGGACCTATCGGACCTATGGCTACACCTTC.

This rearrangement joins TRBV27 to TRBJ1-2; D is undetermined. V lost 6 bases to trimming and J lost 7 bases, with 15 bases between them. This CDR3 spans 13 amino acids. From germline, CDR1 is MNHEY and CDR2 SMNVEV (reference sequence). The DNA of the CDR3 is TGTGCCAGCAGATTCAATGGGGAGTCTGGCTACACCTTC. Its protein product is CASRFNGESGYTF.

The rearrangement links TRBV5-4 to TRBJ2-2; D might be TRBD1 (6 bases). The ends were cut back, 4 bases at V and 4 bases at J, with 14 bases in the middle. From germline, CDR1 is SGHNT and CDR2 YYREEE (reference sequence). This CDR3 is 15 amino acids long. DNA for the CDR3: TGTGCCAGCAGCAGGTCCGGGACATTCACCGGGGAGCTGTTTTTT. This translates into CASSRSGTFTGELFF.

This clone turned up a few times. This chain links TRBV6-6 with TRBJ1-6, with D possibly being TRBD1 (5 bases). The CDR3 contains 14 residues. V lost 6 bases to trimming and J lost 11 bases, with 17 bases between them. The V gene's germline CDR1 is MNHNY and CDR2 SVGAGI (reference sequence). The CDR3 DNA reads TGTGCCAGCAGCGACGGCTTGCGGGGACCACCCCTCCACTTT. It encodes CASSDGLRGPPLHF.